The clone carrying this TCR beta chain appeared many times. Its target is not known. Amplification of TCR beta CDR3 regions was performed using RNA transcripts as template. The study used the HTBI primer set for a first-round RT-PCR of the TCR CDR3. TCRdb ran MiXCR on the multiplex PCR reads and lists one entry per CDR3 protein. This sample has approximately 200,000 distinct CDR3 sequences, with 15% to 20% found just once. Absence of ophthalmopathy progression within 18 months defined stable Graves' hyperthyroidism. The trim removed 5 bases at V and 2 bases at J, leaving 17 bases unmatched. This CDR3 is built from 19 residues. The germline CDR1 and CDR2 sequences are KGHDR and SFDVKD. This sample was taken from a study of T cells in Graves' hyperthyroidism and ophthalmopathy. Study outcomes and limitations: Model predictions of ophthalmopathy came a median approximately 6 months before onset.

The gene calls are TRBV24-1 and TRBJ2-1; 7 positions match TRBD1. This sequence originates from a man aged 40-55 years with Graves' hyperthyroidism. Sequenced material: blood. CDR3 sequence: CATSALRTGPPFAYNEQFF. The CDR3 DNA sequence: TGTGCCACCAGTGCCTTAAGGACAGGACCCCCTTTCGCCTACAATGAGCAGTTCTTC.